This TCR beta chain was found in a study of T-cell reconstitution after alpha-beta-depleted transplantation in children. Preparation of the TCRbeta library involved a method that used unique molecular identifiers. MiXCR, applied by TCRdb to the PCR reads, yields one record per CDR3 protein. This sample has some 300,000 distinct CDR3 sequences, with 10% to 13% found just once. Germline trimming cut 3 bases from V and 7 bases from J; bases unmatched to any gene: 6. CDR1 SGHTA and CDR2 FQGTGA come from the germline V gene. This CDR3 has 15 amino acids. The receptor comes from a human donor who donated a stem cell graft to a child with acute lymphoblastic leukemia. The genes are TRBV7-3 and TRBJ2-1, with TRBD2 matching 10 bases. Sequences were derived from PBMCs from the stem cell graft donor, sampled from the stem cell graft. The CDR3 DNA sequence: TGTGCCAGCAGCTTCGCACTAGCGGGACTGAATGAGCAGTTCTTC. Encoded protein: CASSFALAGLNEQFF. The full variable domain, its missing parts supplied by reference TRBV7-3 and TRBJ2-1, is GAGVSQTPSNKVTEKGKYVELRCDPISGHTALYWYRQSLGQGPEFLIYFQGTGAADDSGLPNDRFFAVRPEGSVSTLKIQRTERGDSAVYLCASSFALAGLNEQFFGPGTRLTVL.